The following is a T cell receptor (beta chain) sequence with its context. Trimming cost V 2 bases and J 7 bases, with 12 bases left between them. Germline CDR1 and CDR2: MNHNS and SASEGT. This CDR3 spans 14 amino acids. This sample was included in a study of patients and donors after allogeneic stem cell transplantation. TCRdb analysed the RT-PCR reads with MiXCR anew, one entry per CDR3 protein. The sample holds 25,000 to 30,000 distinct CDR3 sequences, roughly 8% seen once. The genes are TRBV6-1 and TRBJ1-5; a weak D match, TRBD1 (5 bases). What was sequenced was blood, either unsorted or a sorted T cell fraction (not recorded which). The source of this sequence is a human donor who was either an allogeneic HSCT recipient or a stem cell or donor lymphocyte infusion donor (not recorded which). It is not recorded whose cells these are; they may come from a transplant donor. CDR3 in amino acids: CASSERTGAQPQHF. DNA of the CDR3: TGTGCCAGCAGTGAAAGAACAGGCGCACAGCCCCAGCATTTT.